One sample yielded the 8 T cell receptor beta chains listed below, sequenced in a study of cytomegalovirus exposure and HLA in healthy donors. Clones were read by immunoSEQ multiplex PCR, and TCRdb kept only the in-frame ones, dropping some. The data show around 150,000 clones, about nine tenths seen once. The material sequenced was PBMCs. The receptors were sampled from a woman aged 25 to 39 in good health and CMV-seronegative.

The chain carries TRBV21-1 and TRBJ2-7; the table gives TRBD1 as D, unverified against the DNA. TRBV21-1 is reported as a pseudogene. This CDR3 has 15 residues. CDR3 residues: CASSKVGRVIGEQYF. CDR3 in DNA: TGTGCCAGCAGCAAAGTGGGCAGGGTTATCGGCGAGCAGTACTTC.

This clone was detected a few times. The V gene is TRBV6-1, the J gene TRBJ2-7; maybe TRBD1 (5 bases). V was clipped by 7 bases and J by 2 bases, with 9 bases between them. Germline V gene data show CDR1 as MNHNS and CDR2 as SASEGT. The CDR3 has 12 residues. As DNA, the CDR3 is TGTGCCAGCACAGGGTATACCTACGAGCAGTACTTC. Translation: CASTGYTYEQYF.

J is TRBJ1-2 and V is TRBV6-5, with TRBD1 matching over 8 bases. The CDR3 length is 15 residues. Losses at the gene ends were 2 bases for V and 4 bases for J; bases not matched to a gene: 6. Germline assignment: CDR1 MNHEY and CDR2 SVGAGI. The CDR3 is CASSYGPTGGYGYTF. CDR3 DNA sequence: TGTGCCAGCAGTTACGGTCCTACAGGGGGCTATGGCTACACCTTC.

J is TRBJ1-5 and V is TRBV19; D unclear. The V gene lost 7 bases and the J gene lost 4 bases, with 20 bases spanning the gap. Germline CDR1 and CDR2: LNHDA and SQIVND (reference sequence). The CDR3 has 16 amino acids. The CDR3 region has the DNA TGTGCCAGTACCCCAATGGATCCCAGAAGGAATCAGCCCCAGCATTTT. It yields the protein CASTPMDPRRNQPQHF.

The gene calls are TRBV7-6 and TRBJ2-5; TRBD2 aligns across 13 bases. V shed 5 bases and J 4 bases; nucleotides not matched to a gene: 13. This CDR3 is 18 amino acids long. Germline-derived CDR1 and CDR2 are SGHVS and FNYEAQ. DNA of the CDR3: TGTGCCAGCAGCCACGCCCTCAAACTAGCGGGGGGGGGAGAGACCCAGTACTTC. Encoded protein: CASSHALKLAGGGETQYF.

The gene calls are TRBV9 and TRBJ1-6; 7 nucleotides line up with TRBD1. The CDR3 has 14 amino acids. Trimming cost V 3 bases and J 9 bases; bases outside gene matches: 6. CDR1 is SGDLS, CDR2 YYNGEE, per germline. DNA of the CDR3: TGTGCCAGCAGCGGACAGGGCGGGAGTTCACCCCTCCACTTT. Its protein product is CASSGQGGSSPLHF. The full variable domain, its missing parts supplied by reference TRBV9 and TRBJ1-6, is DSGVTQTPKHLITATGQRVTLRCSPRSGDLSVYWYQQSLDQGLQFLIQYYNGEERAKGNILERFSAQQFPDLHSELNLSSLELGDSALYFCASSGQGGSSPLHFGNGTRLTVT.

This clone appeared a single time. The chain employs TRBV5-1 and TRBJ1-2; TRBD1 aligns across 12 bases. CDR3 length equals 17 residues. J gave up 5 bases and V 3 bases, and 11 bases lay outside the gene matches. The germline V gene encodes CDR1 SGHRS and CDR2 YFSETQ. The CDR3 sequence: CASSSGGGQGARYGYTF. The CDR3 bases are TGCGCCAGCAGCTCCGGCGGGGGACAGGGGGCGCGATATGGCTACACCTTC.

CDR3 protein: CASSRLRDTPGEQYF. For the CDR3, the DNA is TGTGCCAGCAGCCGCCTCCGGGACACCCCGGGCGAGCAGTACTTC. The rearrangement links TRBV7-2 to TRBJ2-7; D possibly corresponds to TRBD1 (6 bases). Trimming left V 5 bases short and J 6 bases short, with 20 bases between. Germline V gives CDR1 SGHTA, CDR2 FQGNSA. The CDR3 contains 15 residues.